The 14 T cell receptor beta chains reported below all come from one sample, sequenced in a study of post-analysis software for immune sequencing data. The library was made from cDNA and included unique molecular identifiers. From the PCR reads, TCRdb called clonotypes with MiXCR, one entry per CDR3 protein. The data show some 260,000 distinct CDR3 sequences, with 36% seen just once and 4% to 6% held by the top ten. These receptors' antigens are unknown. Whole-study results and caveats: Controls had lower frequencies than patients of about five TRBV segments, which included TRBV5-6, TRBV5-1 and TRBV20-1.

The material sequenced was blood. Receptor source: a girl aged 5-17 years with multiple sclerosis.

To note about this clonotype: Relative to the germline gene, one junction end is altered; a read error may explain this. CDR3 bases: TGTGCCAGCAGTTCGGGAGGGATCACAGATGCGCAGTATTTT. This sequence encodes CASSSGGITDAQYF. The rearrangement joins TRBV12-3 or TRBV12-4 to TRBJ2-3; 8 nucleotides align to TRBD2. The CDR3 has 14 residues.

J is TRBJ1-1 and V is TRBV2; D not resolved. CDR3 size: 12 residues. V lost 4 bases, J lost 1 base, and 4 bases lay in between. Germline-derived CDR1 and CDR2 are SNHLY and FYNNEI. The CDR3 reads CASSVRNTEAFF. The CDR3 DNA reads as TGTGCCAGCAGTGTCAGGAACACTGAAGCTTTCTTT. The variable domain in full, with the rest retrieved from reference TRBV2 and TRBJ1-1, is EPEVTQTPSHQVTQMGQEVILRCVPISNHLYFYWYRQILGQKVEFLVSFYNNEISEKSEIFDDQFSVERPDGSNFTLKIRSTKLEDSAMYFCASSVRNTEAFFGQGTRLTVV.

The J gene is TRBJ1-2, the V gene TRBV3-1; 7 bases align to TRBD1. CDR1 LGHDT and CDR2 YNNKEL come from the germline V gene (reference sequence). The CDR3 is 16 amino acids. V trimming: 3 bases; J trimming: 7 bases; junction bases outside the gene matches: 14. This chain's CDR3 is CASSHIPVGGGSGYTF. The CDR3 coding sequence is TGTGCCAGCAGCCACATTCCCGTAGGGGGCGGCTCTGGCTACACCTTC.

This clonotype was counted only a few times. The CDR3 loop is CASSSRTEQFF. DNA for the CDR3: TGTGCCAGCAGTTCCAGGACAGAACAGTTCTTC. This chain connects TRBV28 to TRBJ2-1, with TRBD1 as a possible D gene (6 bases). Germline assignment: CDR1 MDHEN and CDR2 SYDVKM. The CDR3 has 11 residues. The V and J ends lost 4 bases and 13 bases respectively, with 11 bases between them.

The rearrangement uses TRBV12-3 or TRBV12-4 and TRBJ1-5, with no clear D. Trimming cost V 3 bases and J 5 bases, with 11 bases left between them. The CDR3 extends over 14 amino acids. The CDR3 nucleotides read TGTGCCAGCAGTTTGGGCGGACTGTATCAGCCCCAGCATTTT. Its translation: CASSLGGLYQPQHF.

This clonotype has only a few counts. The chain is built from TRBV20-1 and TRBJ2-2; 10 bases line up with TRBD2. The ends lost 5 bases at V and 0 bases at J; junction bases unmatched: 6. CDR1 and CDR2 (germline): DFQATT, SNEGSKA (reference sequence). CDR3 length: 16 residues. CDR3 loop: CSALPGLASNTGELFF. The CDR3 DNA follows: TGCAGTGCTCTACCGGGACTAGCGTCGAACACCGGGGAGCTGTTTTTT.

This clonotype has more than one count but fewer than ten. This rearrangement joins TRBV6-1 to TRBJ1-1; D gene unclear. The ends were cut back, 3 bases at V and 4 bases at J, with 12 bases in the middle. The germline V gene has CDR1 MNHNS and CDR2 SASEGT. This CDR3 is built from 14 residues. CDR3 sequence reads: CASSEPAWRTEAFF. The CDR3 coding sequence is TGTGCCAGCAGTGAGCCGGCCTGGCGCACTGAAGCTTTCTTT.

This clonotype has just a few counts. It may be a read error: a sequence one base away is much more abundant. The CDR3 DNA reads TGTGCCAGCAGCCAACAGGGTTGGGAAAAAGTGACCCAGTACTTC. This encodes CASSQQGWEKVTQYF. The chain has TRBV11-2 and TRBJ2-7, with a tentative D call TRBD1 (6 bases). The J call may be faulty, since TRBJ2-5 better matches the DNA end. The CDR3 spans 15 residues. The germline V gene has CDR1 SGHAT and CDR2 FQNNGV.

This clonotype was seen ten or more times. The chain joins TRBV10-2 to TRBJ2-1; perhaps TRBD2 as D (6 bases). This CDR3 has 14 residues. Germline CDR1 WSHSY, CDR2 SAAADI. Trimming cost V 4 bases and J 0 bases, with 7 bases left between them. The CDR3 DNA reads as TGCGCCAGCAGTGGCGGGGACTCCTACAATGAGCAGTTCTTC. Translation gives CASSGGDSYNEQFF.

The chain's CDR3 is CASSWTSVNEQFF. CDR3 sequence (DNA): TGTGCCAGCAGTTGGACTAGCGTGAATGAGCAGTTCTTC. The chain couples TRBV6-2 or TRBV6-3 to TRBJ2-1; 9 positions match TRBD2. The CDR3 is 13 residues long. Germline-derived CDR1 and CDR2 are MNHEY and SVGEGT. V gave up 4 bases and J gave up 7 bases; unmatched junction bases: 2.

The V gene is TRBV29-1, the J gene TRBJ2-1; D possibly matches TRBD1 or TRBD2 (6 bases each). CDR1 is SQVTM, CDR2 ANQGSEA, per germline. The CDR3 is 16 residues long. V lost 8 bases, J lost 4 bases, and 24 bases lay in between. The CDR3 here is CSFNGPGGGHYNEQFF. The CDR3 nucleotides read TGCAGCTTCAACGGGCCCGGGGGCGGACATTACAATGAGCAGTTCTTC.

Turning to this clonotype: A much larger clone is a single base away; this may be a read error. V is TRBV5-1 and J is TRBJ2-1; possibly TRBD2 for D (6 bases). CDR1 is SGHRS and CDR2 is YFSETQ in the germline V gene. The CDR3 loop spans 14 amino acids. The CDR3 DNA sequence: TGCGCCAGCAGCCCTGGCGCGGGGTGGGATGAGCAGGTCTTC. Protein: CASSPGAGWDEQVF.

This clonotype was seen more than once but under ten times. The chain joins TRBV5-1 to TRBJ1-2; D ambiguous. CDR1 and CDR2 (germline): SGHRS, YFSETQ. Trimming took 5 bases from V and 7 from J, leaving 15 bases between them. There are 13 residues in the CDR3. Here the CDR3 reads CASSTPAGSGYTF. CDR3 sequence (DNA): TGCGCCAGCAGTACACCGGCGGGGAGTGGCTACACCTTC.

The sample holds many counts of this clonotype. The chain uses TRBV12-3 or TRBV12-4 and TRBJ2-4, with 11 bases that match TRBD2. With 8 bases clipped from V and 5 bases from J, the junction kept 14 bases outside the gene matches. The CDR3 extends over 17 amino acids. CDR3: CASPRALTSGIQNIQYF. The CDR3 bases are TGTGCCAGCCCCCGGGCACTGACTAGCGGGATCCAAAACATTCAGTACTTC.